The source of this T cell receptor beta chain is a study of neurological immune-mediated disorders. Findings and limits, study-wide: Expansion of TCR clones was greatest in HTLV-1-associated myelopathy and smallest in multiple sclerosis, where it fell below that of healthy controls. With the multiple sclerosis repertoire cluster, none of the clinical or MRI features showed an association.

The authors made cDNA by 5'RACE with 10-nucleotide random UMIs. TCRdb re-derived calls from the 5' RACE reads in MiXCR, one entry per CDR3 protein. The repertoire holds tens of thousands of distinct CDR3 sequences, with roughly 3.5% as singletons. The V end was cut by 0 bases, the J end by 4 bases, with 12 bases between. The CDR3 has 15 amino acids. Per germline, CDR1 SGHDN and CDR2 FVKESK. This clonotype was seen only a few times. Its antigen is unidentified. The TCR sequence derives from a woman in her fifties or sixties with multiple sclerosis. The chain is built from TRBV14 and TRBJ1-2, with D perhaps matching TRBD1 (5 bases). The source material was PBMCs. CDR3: CASSQDPGQPYGYTF. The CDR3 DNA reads TGTGCCAGCAGCCAAGATCCCGGACAACCCTATGGCTACACCTTC.